The next 29 T cell receptor beta chains were all read from a single sample in a study of blood T cell repertoires in COVID-19 (dated by TCRdb to the early 2020s). To prepare the library, the immunoSEQ multiplex PCR assay was applied. Held by TCRdb, this immuneACCESS table contains in-frame sequences only and omits some clones. Under half of the omission traces to an unresolved V gene where checked; the cause of the rest is unknown. The sample table holds approximately 330,000 clones, of which approximately 88% were seen once. The ten largest clones capture more than 7.5% of the sample. The sample taken for sequencing was peripheral blood. The receptors originated from a man aged 25 to 45 with COVID-19, enrolled during active disease.

This clone was counted once. The chain couples TRBV5-1 to TRBJ1-1, with D unresolved. The CDR3 is made up of 14 amino acids. Germline V gene sequence: CDR1 SGHRS, CDR2 YFSETQ. Trimming left V 1 base short and J 4 bases short, with 11 bases between. The CDR3 here is CASSLRGEGTEAFF. The DNA for the CDR3 is TGCGCCAGCAGCTTGCGGGGAGAGGGCACTGAAGCTTTCTTT.

The J gene is TRBJ1-2, the V gene TRBV7-9; possible D gene TRBD1, 5 bases. The CDR3 length is 17 residues. Germline loops: CDR1 SEHNR, CDR2 FQNEAQ (reference sequence). The V and J ends lost 6 bases and 4 bases respectively, with 24 bases between them. As DNA, the CDR3 is TGTGCCAGCAGACTCGGGGGGACTGCTACTACTCCCTATGGCTACACCTTC. It yields the protein CASRLGGTATTPYGYTF.

The rearrangement links TRBV7-3 to TRBJ1-2, with 7 bases lining up with TRBD1. V was clipped by 4 bases and J by 8 bases; unmatched bases: 7. Germline V gives CDR1 SGHTA, CDR2 FQGTGA. The CDR3 length is 13 residues. Written as DNA, the CDR3 is TGTGCCAGCAGCTCTACAGGGGTTCGGGGCTACACCTTC. Translation gives CASSSTGVRGYTF. Together with reference TRBV7-3 and TRBJ1-2, the CDR3 gives the full variable domain: GAGVSQTPSNKVTEKGKYVELRCDPISGHTALYWYRQSLGQGPEFLIYFQGTGAADDSGLPNDRFFAVRPEGSVSTLKIQRTERGDSAVYLCASSSTGVRGYTFGSGTRLTVV.

The V call is TRBV6-5, the J call TRBJ1-1; 7 nucleotides agree with TRBD1. From germline, CDR1 is MNHEY and CDR2 SVGAGI. With V trimmed by 6 bases and J by 1 base, 5 bases remained unmatched. CDR3 length: 14 residues. CDR3 loop: CASSNQGGNTEAFF. The DNA of the CDR3 is TGTGCCAGCAGCAACCAGGGGGGGAACACTGAAGCTTTCTTT.

The chain carries TRBV4-2 and TRBJ2-3, with D perhaps matching TRBD2 (8 bases). The CDR3 loop spans 19 amino acids. Germline V lookup: CDR1 LGHNA, CDR2 YNFKEQ. Trimming left V 0 bases short and J 0 bases short, with 19 bases between. CDR3 DNA: TGTGCCAGCAGCCAAGAAGGGGCCGGGAGGGGGCATAGCACAGATACGCAGTATTTT. Translated, it gives CASSQEGAGRGHSTDTQYF.

V and J are TRBV5-1 and TRBJ2-3, with D uncertain. Looked up from germline, CDR1 is SGHRS and CDR2 is YFSETQ. Trimming removed 5 bases at V and 3 bases at J, with 16 bases between. The CDR3 contains 15 residues. In nucleotides, the CDR3 is TGCGCCAGCAGGTCATGGGTTGGAGCAACAGATACGCAGTATTTT. Amino acids: CASRSWVGATDTQYF. The entire variable domain, with the rest obtained from reference TRBV5-1 and TRBJ2-3, is as follows: KAGVTQTPRYLIKTRGQQVTLSCSPISGHRSVSWYQQTPGQGLQFLFEYFSETQRNKGNFPGRFSGRQFSNSRSEMNVSTLELGDSALYLCASRSWVGATDTQYFGPGTRLTVL.

As concerns this clone: Other DNA sequences from this sample encode an identical CDR3 as well. The J gene is TRBJ2-7, the V gene TRBV30, with D tentatively TRBD1 (5 bases). Trimming cost V 1 base and J 2 bases, with 24 bases left between them. The CDR3 loop spans 18 amino acids. Germline CDR1 and CDR2: GTSNPN and SVGIG (reference sequence). The CDR3 sequence: CAWSDSLRMGRTPYEQYF. The CDR3 DNA is TGTGCCTGGAGTGACTCCCTCAGGATGGGCAGGACACCCTACGAGCAGTACTTC.

CDR3 amino acids: CASSLVAGRTTDTQYF. In nucleotides, the CDR3 is TGTGCCAGCAGCTTGGTAGCGGGTAGAACCACAGATACGCAGTATTTT. The chain uses TRBV7-2 and TRBJ2-3, with TRBD2 matching 7 bases. The V segment lost 3 bases and the J segment 2 bases; nucleotides outside the gene matches: 8. Germline values: CDR1 SGHTA, CDR2 FQGNSA. CDR3 length: 16 amino acids.

The gene calls are TRBV7-9 and TRBJ1-3; D gene ambiguous. Deletions cut 5 bases from V and 0 bases from J, with 5 bases between. This CDR3 is built from 13 residues. Germline V gene sequence: CDR1 SEHNR, CDR2 FQNEAQ (reference sequence). CDR3 DNA: TGTGCCAGCAGCCCCTCCTCTGGAAACACCATATATTTT. This codes for CASSPSSGNTIYF.

This clone was counted between two and nine times. The DNA for the CDR3 is TGTGCCAGCAGAGCCCGCCGGTCCCCCAATCAGCCCCAGCATTTT. Translating gives CASRARRSPNQPQHF. The V and J genes are TRBV6-4 and TRBJ1-5; D is undetermined. Trimming took 6 bases from V and 3 from J, leaving 15 bases between them. CDR3 length: 15 amino acids. Germline V CDR1 and CDR2: MRHNA, SNTAGT.

This sequence joins TRBV4-3 and TRBJ2-7; a possible D gene is TRBD2 (5 bases). V lost 0 bases and J lost 0, with 9 bases in between. This CDR3 spans 15 amino acids. Germline V gene sequence: CDR1 LGHNA, CDR2 YSLEER. The CDR3 spells CASSQDGRSSYEQYF. CDR3 sequence (DNA): TGCGCCAGCAGCCAAGATGGGAGAAGCTCCTACGAGCAGTACTTC.

The V call is TRBV7-2, the J call TRBJ2-1; weak D call: TRBD2 (5 bases). Germline V gene lookup returns CDR1 SGHTA and CDR2 FQGNSA. Trimming removed 1 base at V and 7 bases at J, with 11 bases between. CDR3 length: 14 residues. The CDR3 nucleotides read TGTGCCAGCAGCTTAGGAGACGGGATGAATGAGCAGTTCTTC. Protein: CASSLGDGMNEQFF.

In the case of this clone: Compared with germline, one end of the junction differs, possibly owing to a read error. V and J are TRBV6-2 or TRBV6-3 and TRBJ2-2; a possible D gene is TRBD1 (6 bases). Germline V gene data show CDR1 as MNHEY and CDR2 as SVGEGT. The CDR3 loop spans 14 amino acids. CDR3: CASSYYRDPIELFF. In DNA form, the CDR3 reads TGTGCCAGCAGCTACTACAGGGACCCCATTGAGCTGTTTTTT.

V usage is TRBV5-1 and J usage is TRBJ2-5, with 15 bases lining up with TRBD2. The CDR3 is made up of 17 amino acids. Trimming cost V 6 bases and J 4 bases; bases outside gene matches: 10. Germline CDR1 reads SGHRS; CDR2 reads YFSETQ. The CDR3: CASNQWGLAGGRETQYF. DNA of the CDR3: TGCGCCAGCAACCAATGGGGACTAGCGGGAGGAAGAGAGACCCAGTACTTC.

V gene TRBV7-9 combines with J gene TRBJ1-1; D possibly corresponds to TRBD1 (6 bases). CDR1 SEHNR and CDR2 FQNEAQ come from the germline V gene (reference sequence). V lost 5 bases and J lost 0, with 13 bases in between. The CDR3 is 15 amino acids. CDR3 protein: CASSPDRYMNTEAFF. CDR3 in DNA: TGTGCCAGCAGCCCCGACAGGTACATGAACACTGAAGCTTTCTTT.

The chain is built from TRBV19 and TRBJ1-1, with TRBD1 identical over 7 bases. V lost 8 bases to trimming and J lost 4 bases; unmatched junction nucleotides: 10. Per germline, CDR1 LNHDA and CDR2 SQIVND (reference sequence). The CDR3 loop spans 14 amino acids. CDR3 sequence reads: CASSPDRLGTEAFF. The CDR3 nucleotides read TGTGCCAGTTCCCCGGACAGGCTTGGCACTGAAGCTTTCTTT. Looking up the rest from reference TRBV19 and TRBJ1-1 gives the full variable domain: DGGITQSPKYLFRKEGQNVTLSCEQNLNHDAMYWYRQDPGQGLRLIYYSQIVNDFQKGDIAEGYSVSREKKESFPLTVTSAQKNPTAFYLCASSPDRLGTEAFFGQGTRLTVV.

This chain joins TRBV28 and TRBJ2-2; 10 positions match TRBD1. Losses at the gene ends were 6 bases for V and 9 bases for J; bases not matched to a gene: 7. The CDR3 covers 14 residues. Per germline, CDR1 MDHEN and CDR2 SYDVKM. CDR3 nucleotides: TGTGCCAGCAGCTCGACAGGGGGCGGCCGGGAGCTGTTTTTT. Translation: CASSSTGGGRELFF.

V gene TRBV9 combines with J gene TRBJ1-3; possible D gene TRBD1, 5 bases. Trimming removed 3 bases from V and 1 base from J, with 17 bases in between. CDR3 size: 17 residues. Germline CDR1 SGDLS, CDR2 YYNGEE. CDR3: CASSALGGRPSGNTIYF. Written as DNA, the CDR3 is TGTGCCAGCAGCGCCCTGGGGGGGAGGCCATCTGGAAACACCATATATTTT.

This clone has only one observation. The chain employs TRBV3-1 (or the pseudogene TRBV3-2) and TRBJ1-5; tentative D call: TRBD1 (5 bases). From germline, CDR1 is LGHDT and CDR2 YNNKEL (reference sequence). Trimming left V 3 bases short and J 3 bases short, with 12 bases between. The CDR3 sequence is 15 residues long. Written as DNA, the CDR3 is TGTGCCAGCAGCCACCAAGACAGCGCCAATCAGCCCCAGCATTTT. Protein: CASSHQDSANQPQHF.

The chain is built from TRBV27 and TRBJ2-5; 7 bases are a match to TRBD1. The CDR3 length is 13 residues. The trim removed 4 bases at V and 5 bases at J, leaving 4 bases unmatched. Germline V CDR1 and CDR2: MNHEY, SMNVEV (reference sequence). CDR3 bases: TGTGCCAGCAGTTCCACAGGGGTCGAGACCCAGTACTTC. Encoded protein: CASSSTGVETQYF.

This chain joins TRBV5-6 and TRBJ1-1; D not certain. The CDR3 runs 13 residues. Germline V gives CDR1 SGHDT, CDR2 YYEEEE. Trimming shortened V by 0 bases and J by 4 bases, and 7 bases separated the two germline ends. CDR3 nucleotides: TGTGCCAGCAGCTTGGGCCTGAGCACTGAAGCTTTCTTT. This translates into CASSLGLSTEAFF.

This clone was seen only once. The rearrangement links TRBV6-5 to TRBJ1-3, with TRBD1 matching over 7 bases. CDR1 and CDR2 from the germline V gene are MNHEY and SVGAGI. V lost 4 bases, J lost 4 bases, and 10 bases stayed unmatched. This CDR3 has 16 residues. This CDR3 reads CASSLTGTDLGNTIYF. The DNA for the CDR3 is TGTGCCAGCAGTTTAACCGGGACAGACCTCGGAAACACCATATATTTT.

J is TRBJ2-7 and V is TRBV5-1, with 9 bases identical to TRBD1. The germline V gene has CDR1 SGHRS and CDR2 YFSETQ. This CDR3 is 14 amino acids long. With V trimmed by 1 base and J by 5 bases, 4 bases remained unmatched. CDR3 amino acids: CASSLRGQGNEQYF. DNA of the CDR3: TGCGCCAGCAGCTTGAGGGGACAGGGAAACGAGCAGTACTTC.

The chain links TRBV7-3 to TRBJ1-2, with D maybe TRBD1 (5 bases). Germline CDR1 is SGHTA and CDR2 is FQGTGA. V lost 2 bases to trimming and J lost 8 bases, with 9 bases between them. The CDR3 length is 12 residues. This CDR3 is CASSLSGRGYTF. Written as DNA, the CDR3 is TGTGCCAGCAGCTTATCAGGGAGGGGCTACACCTTC.

This clone was observed a single time. CDR3 loop: CASSAIETQYF. The CDR3 coding sequence is TGTGCCAGCAGTGCCATAGAGACCCAGTACTTC. This chain connects TRBV2 to TRBJ2-5; D is undetermined. V was cut by 4 bases and J by 4 bases, with 4 bases left in between. Per the germline V gene, CDR1 is SNHLY and CDR2 is FYNNEI. The CDR3 length is 11 residues.

The chain links TRBV18 to TRBJ1-1; tentatively, D is TRBD1 (5 bases). The CDR3 extends over 14 amino acids. In germline, CDR1 is KGHSH, CDR2 LQKENI. The V gene lost 0 bases and the J gene lost 3 bases, with 8 bases spanning the gap. The CDR3 nucleotides read TGTGCCAGCTCACCACCGGGGGGGTACACTGAAGCTTTCTTT. It encodes CASSPPGGYTEAFF.

Remarks on this clone: One junction end disagrees with the germline gene, perhaps due to a read error. The chain links TRBV7-2 to TRBJ2-1; D is undetermined. The CDR3 sequence is 17 residues long. Germline CDR1 reads SGHTA; CDR2 reads FQGNSA. Here the CDR3 reads CASNLNPPAAHVDEQFF. The CDR3 DNA is TGTGCCAGCAACTTAAATCCCCCCGCGGCACATGTGGATGAGCAGTTCTTC.

This rearrangement joins TRBV6-2 or TRBV6-3 to TRBJ1-2; 10 bases match TRBD1. V lost 6 bases and J lost 0; bases outside the gene matches: 10. This CDR3 contains 17 residues. Germline CDR1 is MNHEY and CDR2 is SVGEGT. Written as DNA, the CDR3 is TGTGCCAGCAGCCCGGCGGGACAGGGGATAGCTAACTATGGCTACACCTTC. Encoded protein: CASSPAGQGIANYGYTF.

This rearrangement joins TRBV18 to TRBJ1-1, with D unclear. Germline CDR1 and CDR2: KGHSH and LQKENI. The ends were cut back, 3 bases at V and 1 base at J, with 12 bases in the middle. The CDR3 is 15 residues long. The CDR3 protein is CASSPRVNGNTEAFF. Here the CDR3 DNA reads TGTGCCAGCTCACCGAGGGTGAATGGGAACACTGAAGCTTTCTTT.